This entry concerns a single TCR beta chain. Here immunoSEQ multiplex PCR was the method, and the copy in TCRdb shows in-frame clones only, minus some. Here the sample spans some 150,000 clones, almost 80% being singletons. Germline V gene sequence: CDR1 SGHRS, CDR2 YFSETQ. The CDR3 is 15 residues long. V shed 4 bases, J shed 4 bases, and the junction held 7 bases outside the gene matches. These data come from a study of blood T cell repertoires in COVID-19. This sequence originates from a man aged 50 to 59 with active or convalescent COVID-19. This chain links TRBV5-1 with TRBJ2-7; 11 bases are shared with TRBD2. The sequenced sample consisted of peripheral blood. The CDR3 bases are TGCGCCAGCAGCATCGGGACTAGCGGACATTACGAGCAGTACTTC. Residues: CASSIGTSGHYEQYF.